Presented here are 25 T cell receptor beta chains from one specimen sequenced in a study of read filtering for tumor transcriptome and immune sequencing. The library was built from about 400 ng RNA with molecular barcoded adaptors for alpha/delta and beta/gamma chains. A single record per CDR3 protein comes from TCRdb applying MiXCR to the reads. There are 40,000 to 50,000 distinct CDR3 sequences in the sample; over 10% occur only once, and approximately 30% lies in the top ten. The sequenced sample consisted of a population of CD138-negative cells sorted from bone marrow. The source is a donor over 35 with multiple myeloma.

In its sample, this clonotype was seen many times. The chain recombines TRBV18 with TRBJ2-5; 7 nucleotides match TRBD1. Germline CDR1 reads KGHSH; CDR2 reads LQKENI. The ends lost 3 bases at V and 2 bases at J; junction bases unmatched: 6. The CDR3 sequence is 15 residues long. Here the CDR3 DNA reads TGTGCCAGCTCACCCCAGGGACAGCTTCAAGAGACCCAGTACTTC. Translating gives CASSPQGQLQETQYF. Looking up the rest from reference TRBV18 and TRBJ2-5 gives the full variable domain: NAGVMQNPRHLVRRRGQEARLRCSPMKGHSHVYWYRQLPEEGLKFMVYLQKENIIDESGMPKERFSAEFPKEGPSILRIQQVVRGDSAAYFCASSPQGQLQETQYFGPGTRLLVL.

This clonotype was seen more than once but under ten times. The chain has TRBV21-1 and TRBJ2-7; TRBD2 was called by the table and not checked on the DNA. TRBV21-1 is a listed pseudogene. The CDR3 has 15 amino acids. CDR3 DNA: TGTGCCAGCAGCCGGGAGAGGGCCCTCTACTACGAGCAGTACTTC. It yields the protein CASSRERALYYEQYF.

This clonotype was recorded many times. The chain links TRBV5-1 to TRBJ2-3, with 9 positions matching TRBD1. Germline loops: CDR1 SGHRS, CDR2 YFSETQ. This CDR3 region has 15 residues. V lost 4 bases and J lost 4; bases outside the gene matches: 7. The CDR3 loop reads CASSAGQGRPDTQYF. DNA of the CDR3: TGCGCCAGCAGCGCGGGACAGGGAAGGCCAGATACGCAGTATTTT.

The chain has TRBV28 and TRBJ2-3, with TRBD2 matching over 9 bases. The CDR3 totals 15 residues. Germline CDR1 reads MDHEN; CDR2 reads SYDVKM. V lost 4 bases, J lost 2 bases, and 4 bases stayed unmatched. The CDR3 DNA reads TGTGCCAGCAGTTCGGCTAGCGGGAACACAGATACGCAGTATTTT. Translating it yields CASSSASGNTDTQYF.

This clonotype has at least ten counts. The CDR3 DNA follows: TGCGCCAGCAGCCAATATATATGGGAGGGGGGCAATGAGCAGTTCTTC. Its translation is CASSQYIWEGGNEQFF. This chain joins TRBV4-1 and TRBJ2-1; D is possibly TRBD2 (7 bases). CDR1 MGHRA and CDR2 YSYEKL come from the germline V gene. V was cut by 2 bases and J by 6 bases, with 17 bases left in between. The CDR3 sequence is 16 residues long.

Many counts were recorded for this clonotype. The CDR3 region is CASSLVGRINEKLFF. CDR3 DNA sequence: TGTGCCAGCAGCTTAGTGGGCAGAATTAATGAAAAACTGTTTTTT. This rearrangement joins TRBV7-9 to TRBJ1-4, with no clear D. CDR3 size: 15 residues. The germline V and J ends were trimmed by 1 base and 4 bases, with 10 bases remaining between them. CDR1 and CDR2 from the germline V gene are SEHNR and FQNEAQ (reference sequence).

This clonotype was seen ten or more times. The V call is TRBV28, the J call TRBJ2-5; D remains unclear. This CDR3 spans 16 amino acids. Trimming pared 5 bases from V and 5 bases from J, leaving 21 bases between. Looked up from germline, CDR1 is MDHEN and CDR2 is SYDVKM. CDR3 sequence reads: CASSPLLGPVVETQYF. The CDR3 bases are TGTGCCAGCAGTCCCCTCCTCGGGCCGGTGGTGGAGACCCAGTACTTC.

V usage is TRBV19 and J usage is TRBJ2-5, with D perhaps TRBD2 (6 bases). V lost 6 bases to trimming and J lost 1 base, with 9 bases between them. Germline CDR1 is LNHDA and CDR2 is SQIVND (reference sequence). The length of the CDR3 is 13 residues. CDR3 sequence: CASREGFQETQYF. CDR3 DNA: TGTGCCAGTAGGGAGGGGTTCCAAGAGACCCAGTACTTC.

This clonotype was observed many times. CDR3 DNA: TGCAGTGCTAGAGCCACCGTGGGACAGGGGTACGAGCAGTACTTC. Protein: CSARATVGQGYEQYF. J is TRBJ2-7 and V is TRBV20-1; TRBD1 matches at 10 bases. Germline V lookup: CDR1 DFQATT, CDR2 SNEGSKA (reference sequence). The CDR3 totals 15 residues. The J segment lost 4 bases and the V segment lost 1 base, leaving 7 bases of the junction unmatched.

This clonotype has at least ten counts. The J gene is TRBJ2-2, the V gene TRBV28; the match to TRBD2 covers 11 bases. Per germline, CDR1 MDHEN and CDR2 SYDVKM. The CDR3 sequence is 15 residues long. Trimming cost V 4 bases and J 3 bases; bases outside gene matches: 1. In DNA form, the CDR3 reads TGTGCCAGCAGTTCGGGACTAGCGGACACCGGGGAGCTGTTTTTT. Translating it yields CASSSGLADTGELFF.

The chain joins TRBV6-2 or TRBV6-3 to TRBJ2-7, with 8 nucleotides matching TRBD2. V lost 2 bases and J lost 0; bases outside the gene matches: 21. The CDR3 spans 21 residues. Germline loops: CDR1 MNHEY, CDR2 SVGEGT. The CDR3, as DNA: TGTGCCAGCAGTTACCCTGGTACTCCCGGGACTAGGGAGACCCCCTCCTACGAGCAGTACTTC. Translated, it gives CASSYPGTPGTRETPSYEQYF.

In regard to this clonotype: The junction differs from germline at one of its ends, possibly a read error. Here the CDR3 DNA reads TGCAGTGCTAGAGATCGAGCGGGAGTCCAAGAGGCCCAGCACTTC. Protein sequence: CSARDRAGVQEAQHF. The rearrangement uses TRBV20-1 and TRBJ2-5; 8 bases fit TRBD2. The CDR3 length is 15 residues. Germline V gives CDR1 DFQATT, CDR2 SNEGSKA (reference sequence).

As to this clonotype: This may arise from a read error, as a much more abundant clone is one base away. V is TRBV28 and J is TRBJ2-7; D not resolved. Trimming stripped 6 bases from V and 5 bases from J, with 14 bases between. Germline assignment: CDR1 MDHEN and CDR2 SYDVKM. The CDR3 sequence is 13 residues long. The CDR3 DNA is TGTGCCAGCAGCCCCCAGAGTGCCAACGAGCAGTACTTC. Residues: CASSPQSANEQYF. The variable domain in full, completed from reference TRBV28 and TRBJ2-7, reads DVKVTQSSRYLVKRTGEKVFLECVQDMDHENMFWYRQDPGLGLRLIYFSYDVKMKEKGDIPEGYSVSREKKERFSLILESASTNQTSMYLCASSPQSANEQYFGPGTRLTVT.

This sequence joins TRBV7-2 and TRBJ2-1; TRBD2 matches 11 bases. The CDR3 is 15 amino acids. Trimming cost V 5 bases and J 9 bases; bases outside gene matches: 9. Looked up from germline, CDR1 is SGHTA and CDR2 is FQGNSA. CDR3 loop: CASSPLLAGGGEQFF. CDR3 coding DNA: TGTGCCAGCAGCCCATTGCTAGCGGGAGGAGGTGAGCAGTTCTTC.

This clonotype was observed a handful of times. V gene TRBV29-1 combines with J gene TRBJ1-4; perhaps TRBD1 as D (5 bases). Looked up from germline, CDR1 is SQVTM and CDR2 is ANQGSEA. V was pared by 7 bases and J by 7 bases, with 16 bases between. This CDR3 is 13 amino acids long. The CDR3 region has the DNA TGCAGCGCTCAAGTTGGGGGAAGTGAAAAACTGTTTTTT. This gives the protein CSAQVGGSEKLFF. The full variable domain, with the rest looked up from reference TRBV29-1 and TRBJ1-4, is SAVISQKPSRDICQRGTSLTIQCQVDSQVTMMFWYRQQPGQSLTLIATANQGSEATYESGFVIDKFPISRPNLTFSTLTVSNMSPEDSSIYLCSAQVGGSEKLFFGSGTQLSVL.

This clonotype was counted only a few times. The V call is TRBV10-3, the J call TRBJ2-1, with 8 positions matching TRBD1. Germline loops: CDR1 ENHRY, CDR2 SYGVKD. The CDR3 is 12 residues long. The V segment lost 6 bases and the J segment 8 bases; nucleotides outside the gene matches: 3. CDR3 region: CAIRDREHEQFF. CDR3 nucleotide sequence: TGTGCCATCAGGGACAGGGAACATGAGCAGTTCTTC.

This clonotype was seen at least ten times. The V call is TRBV2, the J call TRBJ1-2; TRBD1 matches at 8 bases. V gave up 0 bases and J gave up 4 bases; unmatched junction bases: 4. From germline, CDR1 is SNHLY and CDR2 FYNNEI. The CDR3 is made up of 15 amino acids. CDR3 nucleotide sequence: TGTGCCAGCAGTGAAGCGGCAGGGGGCTTCTATGGCTACACCTTC. This translates into CASSEAAGGFYGYTF.

This clonotype was counted at least ten times. V and J are TRBV28 and TRBJ2-1; D remains ambiguous. This CDR3 has 12 residues. With 6 bases removed from V and 7 bases from J, the gap between germline ends came to 10 bases. Germline-derived CDR1 and CDR2 are MDHEN and SYDVKM. The CDR3 sequence: CASSPTWNEQFF. The CDR3 DNA follows: TGTGCCAGCAGCCCTACATGGAATGAGCAGTTCTTC.

The rearrangement uses TRBV11-2 and TRBJ2-3; no definite D call. This CDR3 region has 12 residues. Trimming removed 1 base at V and 6 bases at J, with 5 bases between. Germline lookup yields CDR1 SGHAT and CDR2 FQNNGV. The CDR3 DNA sequence: TGTGCCAGCAGCTTAGTTATGGATACGCAGTATTTT. This sequence encodes CASSLVMDTQYF.

This clonotype was observed at least ten times. J is TRBJ1-5 and V is TRBV5-1; the D is unclear. Germline-derived CDR1 and CDR2 are SGHRS and YFSETQ. Trimming pared 2 bases from V and 0 bases from J, leaving 18 bases between. The CDR3 covers 18 residues. In DNA form, the CDR3 reads TGCGCCAGCAGCTTAAGGCAAGTCCCCCTGTATAGCAATCAGCCCCAGCATTTT. The encoded protein is CASSLRQVPLYSNQPQHF.

In this sample, this clonotype turned up many times. The chain joins TRBV20-1 to TRBJ2-7; 8 bases match TRBD1. CDR3 size: 13 residues. Germline values: CDR1 DFQATT, CDR2 SNEGSKA (reference sequence). The ends lost 2 bases at V and 2 bases at J; junction bases unmatched: 2. The CDR3 sequence is CSARTGQAYEQYF. The CDR3, as DNA: TGCAGTGCTAGAACGGGACAGGCCTACGAGCAGTACTTC.

This clonotype has a count of ten or more. The chain couples TRBV21-1 to TRBJ2-1; the table calls TRBD1, which could not be checked here. TRBV21-1 is marked as a pseudogene. This CDR3 spans 16 amino acids. This chain's CDR3 is CASSKRTAPKQNEQFF. CDR3 DNA sequence: TGTGCCAGCAGCAAAAGAACGGCCCCAAAACAGAATGAGCAGTTCTTC.

This clonotype was seen repeatedly, ten times or more. V and J are TRBV7-2 and TRBJ1-6; TRBD1 agrees at 7 bases. J lost 2 bases, V lost 4 bases, and 5 bases had no gene match. Germline V lookup: CDR1 SGHTA, CDR2 FQGNSA. This CDR3 spans 16 amino acids. The DNA of the CDR3 is TGTGCCAGCAGCTCAGACAGGGATCCCTATAATTCACCCCTCCACTTT. Its protein is CASSSDRDPYNSPLHF.

This clonotype was seen many times. The CDR3 DNA reads as TGTGCCAGCAGCCCAAGCGGAACTAGCGGGATCTACAATGAGCAGTTCTTC. Translated: CASSPSGTSGIYNEQFF. The chain employs TRBV9 and TRBJ2-1; 10 bases fit TRBD2. Germline V gene data show CDR1 as SGDLS and CDR2 as YYNGEE. This CDR3 region has 17 residues. Germline trimming cut 4 bases from V and 3 bases from J; bases unmatched to any gene: 10. The variable domain in full, completed from reference TRBV9 and TRBJ2-1, reads DSGVTQTPKHLITATGQRVTLRCSPRSGDLSVYWYQQSLDQGLQFLIQYYNGEERAKGNILERFSAQQFPDLHSELNLSSLELGDSALYFCASSPSGTSGIYNEQFFGPGTRLTVL.

This clonotype was recorded at least ten times. The chain links TRBV29-1 to TRBJ2-7; TRBD1 matches 7 bases. The V segment lost 7 bases and the J segment 0 bases; nucleotides outside the gene matches: 6. The CDR3 spans 13 residues. The germline gives CDR1 SQVTM, CDR2 ANQGSEA. The CDR3 sequence is CSALDRASYEQYF. CDR3 bases: TGCAGCGCCCTAGACAGGGCCTCCTACGAGCAGTACTTC.